A single sample is the source of the 30 T cell receptor beta chains below, sequenced in a study of shared clonotypes between healthy human individuals. Sequencing was performed with immunoSEQ multiplex PCR; in TCRdb, only in-frame clones are kept and a portion is missing. The sample records roughly 2.2 million clones, around 92% being singletons. What was sequenced was naive CD4+ T cells from PBMCs. Subset described: CD45RA+ positively selected. All receptors come from a man between 18 and 35 years old in good health. Some clones in this sample may be carry-over from other donors' samples.

The chain couples TRBV28 to TRBJ2-5, with 9 bases matching TRBD1. The CDR3 runs 16 residues. Germline lookup yields CDR1 MDHEN and CDR2 SYDVKM. With 6 bases clipped from V and 6 bases from J, the junction kept 14 bases outside the gene matches. CDR3 residues: CASSSPGTGLMQTQYF. The CDR3 DNA sequence: TGTGCCAGCAGCAGCCCCGGGACAGGGCTGATGCAGACCCAGTACTTC.

The chain employs TRBV29-1 and TRBJ1-1; 10 bases line up with TRBD1. CDR3 size: 16 residues. Germline V gene sequence: CDR1 SQVTM, CDR2 ANQGSEA. Germline trimming cut 7 bases from V and 4 bases from J; bases unmatched to any gene: 15. CDR3 protein: CSAAGTGEGEGTEAFF. The CDR3 DNA reads TGCAGCGCTGCCGGGACAGGGGAAGGTGAGGGCACTGAAGCTTTCTTT.

A note on this clone: Other DNA sequences in the same sample also yield this CDR3. The V call is TRBV7-9, the J call TRBJ2-5; TRBD2 matches 14 bases. V lost 5 bases to trimming and J lost 5 bases; unmatched junction nucleotides: 7. Per germline, CDR1 SEHNR and CDR2 FQNEAQ (reference sequence). The CDR3 has 16 amino acids. CDR3 sequence (DNA): TGTGCCAGCAGCCCTGGACTAGCGGGGGGCGGGGAGACCCAGTACTTC. It translates to CASSPGLAGGGETQYF.

The chain uses TRBV7-3 and TRBJ2-1; TRBD1 aligns across 11 bases. Germline lookup yields CDR1 SGHTA and CDR2 FQGTGA. With V trimmed by 4 bases and J by 1 base, 9 bases remained unmatched. CDR3 length: 18 residues. The CDR3 loop is CASSSRTGGQGSYNEQFF. DNA for the CDR3: TGTGCCAGCAGCTCCAGGACAGGGGGCCAGGGATCCTACAATGAGCAGTTCTTC.

This chain joins TRBV11-3 and TRBJ2-3; D ambiguous. The CDR3 consists of 13 residues. Germline V gene data show CDR1 as SGHNT and CDR2 as YENEEA. V dropped 5 bases and J dropped 0 bases, with 6 bases sitting between them. CDR3 region: CASSRQSTDTQYF. In DNA, the CDR3 is TGTGCCAGCAGCCGCCAAAGCACAGATACGCAGTATTTT.

V gene TRBV28 combines with J gene TRBJ1-2; 7 positions agree with TRBD1. J was trimmed by 4 bases and V by 6 bases; bases with no gene match: 20. Germline V lookup: CDR1 MDHEN, CDR2 SYDVKM. The CDR3 length is 18 residues. CDR3 coding DNA: TGTGCCAGCAGACCCCAAACCGTTTATGACTACAGGGGCTATGGCTACACCTTC. This codes for CASRPQTVYDYRGYGYTF.

This chain connects TRBV2 to TRBJ2-5; 13 bases line up with TRBD2. The CDR3 consists of 16 residues. CDR1 and CDR2 from the germline V gene are SNHLY and FYNNEI. V trimming: 6 bases; J trimming: 7 bases; junction bases outside the gene matches: 11. In nucleotides, the CDR3 is TGTGCCAGCAGGTTTTCGACCGGACTAGCGGGAGTGACCCAGTACTTC. As protein: CASRFSTGLAGVTQYF.

The chain couples TRBV10-3 to TRBJ2-1, with TRBD2 matching over 7 bases. V was pared by 1 base and J by 9 bases, with 9 bases of the junction left unmatched. In germline, CDR1 is ENHRY, CDR2 SYGVKD. This CDR3 comprises 15 residues. CDR3: CAISEYMGGPFEQFF. The CDR3 bases are TGTGCCATCAGTGAGTATATGGGAGGGCCGTTTGAGCAGTTCTTC.

This clone was observed a few times. The rearrangement joins TRBV6-1 to TRBJ1-2; D possibly corresponds to TRBD1 (5 bases). This CDR3 has 13 amino acids. Germline CDR1 is MNHNS and CDR2 is SASEGT. V was pared by 5 bases and J by 2 bases, with 9 bases between. The CDR3 reads CASSLQENYGYTF. Here the CDR3 DNA reads TGTGCCAGCAGTCTACAGGAGAACTATGGCTACACCTTC.

This clone was detected only once. The chain employs TRBV9 and TRBJ2-7; D is perhaps TRBD1 (5 bases). Trimming removed 0 bases from V and 8 bases from J, with 9 bases in between. The CDR3 consists of 12 residues. Germline loops: CDR1 SGDLS, CDR2 YYNGEE. CDR3 in amino acids: CASSVDQGQQYF. The DNA of the CDR3 is TGTGCCAGCAGCGTAGATCAGGGCCAGCAGTACTTC. Supplemented by reference TRBV9 and TRBJ2-7, the full variable domain reads DSGVTQTPKHLITATGQRVTLRCSPRSGDLSVYWYQQSLDQGLQFLIQYYNGEERAKGNILERFSAQQFPDLHSELNLSSLELGDSALYFCASSVDQGQQYFGPGTRLTVT.

The rearrangement links TRBV9 to TRBJ2-5; tentative D call: TRBD1 (5 bases). The germline gives CDR1 SGDLS, CDR2 YYNGEE. The CDR3 is made up of 13 amino acids. V gave up 5 bases and J gave up 1 base, with 9 bases separating them. The CDR3 bases are TGTGCCAGCAGTACAGGCCTCCAAGAGACCCAGTACTTC. Translated: CASSTGLQETQYF.

Only one count was recorded for this clone. The chain carries TRBV28 and TRBJ1-2; D may be TRBD1 (5 bases). Trimming took off 6 bases at V and 8 bases at J, with 25 bases between the two ends. Germline CDR1 MDHEN, CDR2 SYDVKM. This CDR3 is built from 16 residues. The CDR3 nucleotides read TGTGCCAGCAGCCCTCTCCCGGGACCGGTAAACCAGGGCTACACCTTC. Protein sequence: CASSPLPGPVNQGYTF.

CDR3 sequence: CASSPVTLMNTGELFF. For the CDR3, the DNA is TGTGCCAGCTCACCAGTGACACTTATGAACACCGGGGAGCTGTTTTTT. The V call is TRBV18, the J call TRBJ2-2, with D unresolved. The CDR3 is 16 residues long. Germline CDR1 KGHSH, CDR2 LQKENI. V was clipped by 2 bases and J by 1 base, with 11 bases between them.

This chain uses TRBV5-4 with TRBJ2-1, with 9 nucleotides matching TRBD1. This CDR3 is built from 16 residues. Germline values: CDR1 SGHNT, CDR2 YYREEE (reference sequence). Germline trimming cut 4 bases from V and 7 bases from J; bases unmatched to any gene: 12. CDR3 sequence: CASSNPGTGNFNEQFF. The DNA for the CDR3 is TGTGCCAGCAGCAACCCCGGGACAGGGAATTTTAATGAGCAGTTCTTC.

In this sample, this clone turned up once. The chain uses TRBV5-4 and TRBJ1-4; D unresolved. Germline V gives CDR1 SGHNT, CDR2 YYREEE (reference sequence). This CDR3 comprises 14 residues. Trimming pared 2 bases from V and 8 bases from J, leaving 13 bases between. This CDR3 is CASSFGGGVEKLFF. DNA of the CDR3: TGTGCCAGCAGCTTCGGTGGCGGAGTGGAAAAACTGTTTTTT.

The chain joins TRBV5-1 to TRBJ2-2, with 12 bases aligning to TRBD1. Trimming took 4 bases from V and 1 from J; bases not matched to a gene: 20. The CDR3 is 22 amino acids. Germline V gene lookup returns CDR1 SGHRS and CDR2 YFSETQ. The chain's CDR3 is CASSRAQNSGTGGLRNTGELFF. CDR3 DNA sequence: TGCGCCAGCAGCCGCGCCCAAAATTCAGGGACAGGGGGCCTTAGGAACACCGGGGAGCTGTTTTTT.

The chain joins TRBV7-2 to TRBJ1-2; D gene unclear. Germline lookup yields CDR1 SGHTA and CDR2 FQGNSA. Trimming left V 4 bases short and J 3 bases short, with 18 bases between. The CDR3 contains 16 residues. This CDR3 reads CASSSRQTGRDYGYTF. The CDR3 DNA sequence: TGTGCCAGCAGCTCCCGCCAAACGGGCCGGGACTATGGCTACACCTTC.

This chain connects TRBV7-6 to TRBJ1-5; no reliable D call. CDR1 and CDR2 (germline): SGHVS, FNYEAQ. Trimming shortened V by 1 base and J by 0 bases, and 7 bases separated the two germline ends. The CDR3 contains 15 residues. The CDR3 sequence: CASSLVPGSNQPQHF. The CDR3 DNA reads TGTGCCAGCAGCTTAGTCCCGGGTAGCAATCAGCCCCAGCATTTT.

V and J are TRBV28 and TRBJ2-7, with 7 bases lining up with TRBD1. V was pared by 6 bases and J by 6 bases, with 11 bases of the junction left unmatched. CDR3 length: 14 residues. Looked up from germline, CDR1 is MDHEN and CDR2 is SYDVKM. The CDR3 reads CASRSGQAAFEQYF. DNA of the CDR3: TGTGCCAGCAGATCTGGACAGGCGGCTTTCGAGCAGTACTTC.

Remarks on this clone: This sample includes further DNA sequences coding for the same CDR3. This sequence joins TRBV5-1 and TRBJ2-7; 10 bases match TRBD1. The CDR3 sequence is 14 residues long. V was clipped by 6 bases and J by 0 bases; unmatched bases: 3. Germline V gene sequence: CDR1 SGHRS, CDR2 YFSETQ. The CDR3: CASKGQGSSYEQYF. The CDR3 coding sequence is TGCGCCAGCAAGGGACAGGGGAGCTCCTACGAGCAGTACTTC.

This chain joins TRBV7-9 and TRBJ2-2, with D possibly being TRBD1 (6 bases). Trimming took off 3 bases at V and 0 bases at J, with 8 bases between the two ends. This CDR3 has 15 amino acids. In germline, CDR1 is SEHNR, CDR2 FQNEAQ (reference sequence). CDR3 in amino acids: CASSFRDTNTGELFF. For the CDR3, the DNA is TGTGCCAGCAGCTTTCGGGACACGAACACCGGGGAGCTGTTTTTT.

This clone was recorded a few times. The chain couples TRBV29-1 to TRBJ1-1; 7 bases are shared with TRBD1. CDR1 is SQVTM and CDR2 is ANQGSEA in the germline V gene. After removal of 6 bases from V and 0 bases from J, the junction contained 4 bases not matched to a gene. The CDR3 runs to 13 residues. The DNA of the CDR3 is TGCAGCGTGGTACAGGGGTTGAACACTGAAGCTTTCTTT. This encodes CSVVQGLNTEAFF.

There are a few counts of this clone. Other DNA variants within this sample encode the same CDR3. The chain has TRBV27 and TRBJ1-5; D is unclear. Trimming removed 2 bases from V and 4 bases from J, with 6 bases in between. This CDR3 has 13 residues. Germline V gene lookup returns CDR1 MNHEY and CDR2 SMNVEV (reference sequence). The CDR3 sequence is CASSLLGNQPQHF. DNA for the CDR3: TGTGCCAGCAGTTTACTGGGAAATCAGCCCCAGCATTTT.

The chain couples TRBV7-2 to TRBJ2-7; D gene unclear. Looked up from germline, CDR1 is SGHTA and CDR2 is FQGNSA. The germline V and J ends were trimmed by 3 bases and 0 bases, with 12 bases remaining between them. This CDR3 has 15 residues. The CDR3 nucleotides are TGTGCCAGCAGCTTCGAATCCTCTAGCTCCTACGAGCAGTACTTC. It codes for CASSFESSSSYEQYF.

This rearrangement joins TRBV28 to TRBJ1-5; 7 bases fit TRBD1. In germline, CDR1 is MDHEN, CDR2 SYDVKM. Losses at the gene ends were 3 bases for V and 2 bases for J; bases not matched to a gene: 7. CDR3 size: 16 residues. This chain's CDR3 is CASSFPAGGGNQPQHF. The CDR3 region has the DNA TGTGCCAGCAGTTTTCCCGCAGGGGGGGGCAATCAGCCCCAGCATTTT.

The rearrangement links TRBV5-4 to TRBJ2-7, with D maybe TRBD2 (6 bases). Trimming removed 2 bases at V and 6 bases at J, with 24 bases between. The length of the CDR3 is 17 residues. Germline lookup yields CDR1 SGHNT and CDR2 YYREEE (reference sequence). The CDR3 reads CASSFGGTVGVPSEQYF. CDR3 in DNA: TGTGCCAGCAGCTTTGGGGGGACGGTCGGGGTGCCTTCCGAGCAGTACTTC.

Details on this clone: Its ends do not fully match the called genes, so a read error is possible. V is TRBV29-1 and J is TRBJ1-2, with TRBD1 as a possible D gene (5 bases). Germline loops: CDR1 SQVTM, CDR2 ANQGSEA. CDR3 length equals 14 residues. CDR3 sequence (DNA): TGCAGCGTTGAGGGGCGAGGGGTTAACCATGGCTACACCTTC. It specifies CSVEGRGVNHGYTF.

Concerning this clone itself: The same CDR3 also results from other DNA sequences found in this sample. J is TRBJ2-3 and V is TRBV5-4; D is unclear. Germline-derived CDR1 and CDR2 are SGHNT and YYREEE (reference sequence). Trimming shortened V by 0 bases and J by 2 bases, and 7 bases separated the two germline ends. The CDR3 covers 14 residues. In DNA form, the CDR3 reads TGTGCCAGCAGCTTGGGGGGATCCACAGATACGCAGTATTTT. Translated, it gives CASSLGGSTDTQYF. Together with reference TRBV5-4 and TRBJ2-3, the CDR3 gives the full variable domain: ETGVTQSPTHLIKTRGQQVTLRCSSQSGHNTVSWYQQALGQGPQFIFQYYREEENGRGNFPPRFSGLQFPNYSSELNVNALELDDSALYLCASSLGGSTDTQYFGPGTRLTVL.

The chain carries TRBV9 and TRBJ2-1, with a possible D match to TRBD2 (6 bases). V was clipped by 3 bases and J by 9 bases, with 13 bases between them. CDR3 length: 13 residues. Germline V CDR1 and CDR2: SGDLS, YYNGEE. CDR3 loop: CASSAHPLAEQFF. CDR3 DNA: TGTGCCAGCAGCGCCCACCCACTAGCTGAGCAGTTCTTC.

The chain is built from TRBV25-1 and TRBJ1-1, with 12 bases identical to TRBD1. Germline lookup yields CDR1 MGHDK and CDR2 SYGVNS. V lost 1 base, J lost 6 bases, and 9 bases stayed unmatched. This CDR3 comprises 17 residues. CDR3 residues: CASSESGTGGHGAEAFF. The DNA of the CDR3 is TGTGCCAGCAGTGAATCCGGGACAGGGGGCCATGGCGCTGAAGCTTTCTTT. Using reference TRBV25-1 and TRBJ1-1 for the parts outside the CDR3, the full variable domain is EADIYQTPRYLVIGTGKKITLECSQTMGHDKMYWYQQDPGMELHLIHYSYGVNSTEKGDLSSESTVSRIRTEHFPLTLESARPSHTSQYLCASSESGTGGHGAEAFFGQGTRLTVV.